The 19 T cell receptor beta chains in this list originate from one sample, sequenced in a study of OX40 agonist ivuxolimab in advanced cancers. The method was immunoSEQ multiplex PCR; TCRdb's version includes in-frame clones alone and lacks a portion of them. The sample gives approximately 75,000 clones, about nine tenths of which show up once; more than 0.3% is in the top ten. Material: CD4+ or CD8+ T cells sorted from blood, obtained in a trial of the OX40 agonist ivuxolimab. The receptor source for this set is an adult with an advanced solid tumor such as melanoma, head and neck, liver or kidney cancer.

This sequence joins TRBV9 and TRBJ1-5; possibly TRBD1 for D (6 bases). V lost 4 bases, J lost 1 base, and 15 bases lay in between. The CDR3 sequence is 16 residues long. CDR1 is SGDLS and CDR2 is YYNGEE in the germline V gene. DNA of the CDR3: TGTGCCAGCAGCAAAAATTGGACAGAGAGCAATCAGCCCCAGCATTTT. Protein sequence: CASSKNWTESNQPQHF.

This clone has just one count. The V gene is TRBV7-7, the J gene TRBJ2-7; possibly TRBD2 for D (6 bases). Trimming took off 0 bases at V and 6 bases at J, with 9 bases between the two ends. Germline CDR1 reads SSHAT; CDR2 reads FNYEAQ (reference sequence). The CDR3 sequence is 13 residues long. The CDR3 DNA reads TGTGCCAGCAGCTTAGCGGGGGGAGGCGAGCAGTACTTC. This encodes CASSLAGGGEQYF.

The CDR3, as DNA: TGTGCCAGCAGTGACGTGCAAACAGTGAACACTGAAGCTTTCTTT. Translating it yields CASSDVQTVNTEAFF. This sequence joins TRBV2 and TRBJ1-1, with D unclear. V was pared by 3 bases and J by 0 bases, with 11 bases between. There are 15 residues in the CDR3. The V gene's germline CDR1 is SNHLY and CDR2 FYNNEI.

The rearrangement joins TRBV9 to TRBJ2-1; D ambiguous. The CDR3 has 16 residues. The germline V gene has CDR1 SGDLS and CDR2 YYNGEE. Trimming removed 4 bases from V and 0 bases from J, with 14 bases in between. The CDR3 coding sequence is TGTGCCAGCAGCTTAAGCTCAGGAGTCTCCTACAATGAGCAGTTCTTC. This codes for CASSLSSGVSYNEQFF.

This clone showed up just once. This chain joins TRBV30 and TRBJ2-7; the match to TRBD1 covers 7 bases. V trimming: 8 bases; J trimming: 1 base; junction bases outside the gene matches: 5. Germline V gene lookup returns CDR1 GTSNPN and CDR2 SVGIG (reference sequence). There are 12 residues in the CDR3. In nucleotides, the CDR3 is TGTGCCGGACGGGACAGTTCCTACGAGCAGTACTTC. Translated: CAGRDSSYEQYF.

This clone was counted a single time. The chain combines TRBV4-1 with TRBJ2-2, with D possibly matching TRBD2 (5 bases). Trimming took off 4 bases at V and 7 bases at J, with 13 bases between the two ends. The V gene's germline CDR1 is MGHRA and CDR2 YSYEKL. CDR3 length equals 14 residues. The CDR3 spells CASSPILRGGELFF. The DNA of the CDR3 is TGCGCCAGCAGCCCGATCTTACGGGGCGGGGAGCTGTTTTTT.

This chain joins TRBV5-1 and TRBJ1-4, with D possibly being TRBD1 (6 bases). The CDR3 consists of 15 residues. Germline V gene data show CDR1 as SGHRS and CDR2 as YFSETQ. V was shortened by 4 bases and J by 5 bases, with 15 bases between the two germline ends. In DNA form, the CDR3 reads TGCGCCAGCAGCGTCACAGGGTTACAAAATGAAAAACTGTTTTTT. It translates to CASSVTGLQNEKLFF.

The J gene is TRBJ2-7, the V gene TRBV28; 12 bases line up with TRBD2. The V gene's germline CDR1 is MDHEN and CDR2 SYDVKM. The CDR3 covers 13 residues. V dropped 8 bases and J dropped 4; count of bases not matched to a gene: 3. The CDR3 bases are TGTGCCAGCCTAGCGGGAGGGATGTACGAGCAGTACTTC. Residues: CASLAGGMYEQYF.

This chain links TRBV5-1 with TRBJ1-6, with a weak D call TRBD1 (6 bases). Trimming pared 4 bases from V and 7 bases from J, leaving 18 bases between. The CDR3 consists of 16 residues. Germline V CDR1 and CDR2: SGHRS, YFSETQ. The CDR3 here is CASSEGVGGLNSPLHF. The CDR3 coding sequence is TGCGCCAGCAGCGAGGGGGTCGGCGGACTCAATTCACCCCTCCACTTT.

The V gene is TRBV23-1, the J gene TRBJ1-2; D is perhaps TRBD1 (5 bases). TRBV23-1 is labeled an ORF, and its function is uncertain. This CDR3 contains 15 residues. Trimming pared 3 bases from V and 2 bases from J, leaving 13 bases between. CDR3 in DNA: TGCGCCAGCAGTCATAAACGGGGGTCGAACTATGGCTACACCTTC. Amino acids: CASSHKRGSNYGYTF.

A note on this clone: A read error may account for a junction end that differs from germline. The chain links TRBV27 to TRBJ1-6; D may be TRBD1 (5 bases). From germline, CDR1 is MNHEY and CDR2 SMNVEV (reference sequence). This CDR3 has 16 residues. The CDR3 spells CACSLVGTVVGSPLHF. The DNA of the CDR3 is TGTGCCTGCAGTTTAGTTGGGACGGTGGTGGGTTCACCCCTCCACTTT.

The chain combines TRBV27 with TRBJ1-2; D not resolved. Trimming removed 2 bases from V and 6 bases from J, with 10 bases in between. The germline gives CDR1 MNHEY, CDR2 SMNVEV (reference sequence). There are 13 residues in the CDR3. CDR3 in amino acids: CASSLSGVDGYTF. For the CDR3, the DNA is TGTGCCAGCAGTTTAAGTGGTGTGGATGGCTACACCTTC.

The V gene is TRBV7-2, the J gene TRBJ1-3, with unresolved D. Trimming shortened V by 5 bases and J by 2 bases, and 4 bases separated the two germline ends. The CDR3 loop spans 12 amino acids. Germline assignment: CDR1 SGHTA and CDR2 FQGNSA. The CDR3: CASSQTGNTIYF. As DNA, the CDR3 is TGTGCCAGCAGCCAAACTGGAAACACCATATATTTT.

The rearrangement joins TRBV18 to TRBJ1-3, with TRBD1 matching 9 bases. The length of the CDR3 is 15 residues. From germline, CDR1 is KGHSH and CDR2 LQKENI. V shed 3 bases, J shed 4 bases, and the junction held 4 bases outside the gene matches. CDR3 loop: CASSPGQGGGNTIYF. The CDR3 DNA reads TGTGCCAGCTCACCGGGACAGGGTGGAGGAAACACCATATATTTT.

The chain combines TRBV5-1 with TRBJ2-1, with 9 positions matching TRBD2. The V segment lost 4 bases and the J segment 1 base; nucleotides outside the gene matches: 3. The CDR3 has 15 amino acids. The germline V gene encodes CDR1 SGHRS and CDR2 YFSETQ. CDR3: CASSASGDSYNEQFF. CDR3 nucleotide sequence: TGCGCCAGCAGCGCTAGCGGGGATTCCTACAATGAGCAGTTCTTC.

The chain employs TRBV6-5 and TRBJ1-1, with D hard to call. Germline V gene lookup returns CDR1 MNHEY and CDR2 SVGAGI. CDR3 length: 16 residues. Trimming took off 0 bases at V and 1 base at J, with 12 bases between the two ends. The CDR3 spells CASSYSNGRRNTEAFF. The CDR3, as DNA: TGTGCCAGCAGTTACTCGAATGGGAGAAGGAACACTGAAGCTTTCTTT.

The gene calls are TRBV18 and TRBJ2-6; D may be TRBD1 or TRBD2 (5 bases each). The CDR3 consists of 16 residues. The germline V and J ends were trimmed by 2 bases and 0 bases, with 8 bases remaining between them. The germline gives CDR1 KGHSH, CDR2 LQKENI. The CDR3 bases are TGTGCCAGCTCACCAATGGGGACCTCTGGGGCCAACGTCCTGACTTTC. It codes for CASSPMGTSGANVLTF.

This chain uses TRBV5-1 with TRBJ2-2; D gene ambiguous. The length of the CDR3 is 15 residues. Trimming pared 0 bases from V and 0 bases from J, leaving 6 bases between. CDR1 and CDR2 (germline): SGHRS, YFSETQ. The CDR3 protein is CASSLGTANTGELFF. The CDR3, as DNA: TGCGCCAGCAGCTTGGGTACAGCGAACACCGGGGAGCTGTTTTTT.

This clone has more than one count but fewer than ten. The genes are TRBV7-2 and TRBJ1-1; 7 bases align to TRBD1. The V gene end was trimmed by 3 bases and the J gene end by 0 bases; junction bases not matched to a gene: 7. Germline V CDR1 and CDR2: SGHTA, FQGNSA. There are 16 residues in the CDR3. The CDR3 loop is CASSLSRDSMNTEAFF. The CDR3, as DNA: TGTGCCAGCAGCTTGAGCAGGGACAGCATGAACACTGAAGCTTTCTTT.